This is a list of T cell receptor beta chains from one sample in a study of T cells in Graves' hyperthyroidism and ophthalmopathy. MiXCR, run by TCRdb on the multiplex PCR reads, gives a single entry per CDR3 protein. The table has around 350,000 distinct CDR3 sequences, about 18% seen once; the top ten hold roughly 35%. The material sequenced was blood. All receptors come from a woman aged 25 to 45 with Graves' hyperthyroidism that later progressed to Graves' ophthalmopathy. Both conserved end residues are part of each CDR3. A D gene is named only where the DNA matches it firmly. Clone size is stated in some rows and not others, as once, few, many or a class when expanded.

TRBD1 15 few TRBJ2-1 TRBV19 TGTGCCAGTAGTAGGGACAGGGGAATCTACAATGAGCAGTTCTTC CASSRDRGIYNEQFF
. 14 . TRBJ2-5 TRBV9 TGTGCCAGCAGCGTATCGTCTATACAAGAGACCCAGTACTTC CASSVSSIQETQYF
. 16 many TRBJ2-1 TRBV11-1 TGTGCCAGCAGTGAGGGTACGTGGAGGGACTACAATGAGCAGTTCTTC CASSEGTWRDYNEQFF
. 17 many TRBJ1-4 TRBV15 TGTGCCACCAGCAGATCTTATGGGGCAGGGGATAATGAAAAACTGTTTTTT CATSRSYGAGDNEKLFF
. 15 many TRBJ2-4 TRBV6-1 TGTGCCAGCAGTTATGGTAAACTAGCCAAAAACATTCAGTACTTC CASSYGKLAKNIQYF
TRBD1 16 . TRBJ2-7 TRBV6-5 TGTGCCAGCAGTTCTAAGACAGGGGTTGTTTTCTACGAGCAGTACTTC CASSSKTGVVFYEQYF
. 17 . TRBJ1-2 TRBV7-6 TGTGCCAGCAGCTTAGCATTGGGGGGGCCCGTCAACTATGGCTACACCTTC CASSLALGGPVNYGYTF
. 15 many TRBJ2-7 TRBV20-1 TGCAGTGTCCCCTACTACGGGCAGGGTATTTACGAGCAGTACTTC CSVPYYGQGIYEQYF
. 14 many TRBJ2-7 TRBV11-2 TGTGCCAGCAGCATAGGGCGTCTAGGGGGCGAGCAGTACTTC CASSIGRLGGEQYF
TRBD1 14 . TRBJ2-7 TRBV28 TGTGCCAGCAGACCCGACAGGGCCTCCTACGAGCAGTACTTC CASRPDRASYEQYF
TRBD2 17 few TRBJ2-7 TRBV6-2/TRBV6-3 TGTGCCAGCAGTTACCCAATACTAGCGGGAGCTTCCAACGAGCAGTACTTC CASSYPILAGASNEQYF
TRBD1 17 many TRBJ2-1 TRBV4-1 TGCGCCAGCAGCCAAGACCGGGGACAGAGCTCCTACAATGAGCAGTTCTTC CASSQDRGQSSYNEQFF
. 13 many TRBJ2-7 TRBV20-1 TGCAGTGCTAGCATAACAGGGTCCTACGAGCAGTACTTC CSASITGSYEQYF
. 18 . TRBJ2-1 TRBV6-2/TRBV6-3 TGTGCCAGTCACCCTCCCAGAACAGGGACAAAGGCCTACAATGAGCAGTTCTTC CASHPPRTGTKAYNEQFF
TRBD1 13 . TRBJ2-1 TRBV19 TGTGCCAGTAGGCGGACAGGGGACAATGAGCAGTTCTTC CASRRTGDNEQFF
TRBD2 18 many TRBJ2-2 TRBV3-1 TGTGCCAGCAGCCAAGAGGCACTAGCGGGGGCGAACACCGGGGAGCTGTTTTTT CASSQEALAGANTGELFF
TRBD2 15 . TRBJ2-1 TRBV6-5 TGTGCCAGCAGTTACGACCTAGCGGCCTACAATGAGCAGTTCTTC CASSYDLAAYNEQFF
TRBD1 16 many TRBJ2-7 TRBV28 TGTGCCAGCAGTTTAAGGTCCGGGACAGGGGGTCGGGAGCAGTACTTC CASSLRSGTGGREQYF
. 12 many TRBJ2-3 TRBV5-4 TGCGCCAGCAGCTTGGCTGGCGATACGCAGTATTTT CASSLAGDTQYF
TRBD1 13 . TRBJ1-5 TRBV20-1 TGCAGTGCAAGGACAGGGCGGGATCAGCCCCAGCATTTT CSARTGRDQPQHF
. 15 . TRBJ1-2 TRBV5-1 TGCGCCAGCAGCACCGGGGCCGGTGTTAAGAATGGCTACACCTTC CASSTGAGVKNGYTF
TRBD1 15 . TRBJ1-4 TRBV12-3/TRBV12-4 TGTGCCAGCAGTTCTCAGGGGGCGCGGGTTGAAAAACTGTTTTTT CASSSQGARVEKLFF
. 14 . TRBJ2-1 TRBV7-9 TGTGCCAGCAGCTTAGGAAATGCATACAATGAGCAGTTCTTC CASSLGNAYNEQFF
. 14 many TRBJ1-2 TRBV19 TGTGCCAGTAGTGAGCCCGGGACTAACTATGGCTACACCTTC CASSEPGTNYGYTF
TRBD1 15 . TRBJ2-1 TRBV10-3 TGTGCCATCAGGGATGACAGGGGAGGCTACAATGAGCAGTTCTTC CAIRDDRGGYNEQFF
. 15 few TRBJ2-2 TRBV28 TGTGCCAGCAGTTTCAGGAGGGCTCAGGGCGGGGAGCTGTTTTTT CASSFRRAQGGELFF
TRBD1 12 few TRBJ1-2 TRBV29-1 TGCAGCGCACCGGACAGGGGCTATGGCTACACCTTC CSAPDRGYGYTF
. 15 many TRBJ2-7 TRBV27 TGTGCCAGCAGTTTAACGGGGTTTGGTTACTACGAGCAGTACTTC CASSLTGFGYYEQYF
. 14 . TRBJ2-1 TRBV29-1 TGCAGCGTTGTAACAGTGAGGTCCTACAATGAGCAGTTCTTC CSVVTVRSYNEQFF
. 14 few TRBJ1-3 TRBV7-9 TGTGCCAGCAGCTTGCCGGGACACGGAAACACCATATATTTT CASSLPGHGNTIYF
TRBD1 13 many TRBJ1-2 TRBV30 TGTGCCTGGCGGACAGGGAGGAACTATGGCTACACCTTC CAWRTGRNYGYTF
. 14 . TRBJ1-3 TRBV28 TGTGCCAGCAGCCCGGTGAGGGCTGGAAACACCATATATTTT CASSPVRAGNTIYF
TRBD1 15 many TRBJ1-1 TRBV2 TGTGCCAGCACTAACCTGGGACAGGGTCGTACTGAAGCTTTCTTT CASTNLGQGRTEAFF
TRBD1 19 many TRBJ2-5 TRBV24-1 TGTGCCACCAGTGATTTAATAATCCCCGAGTCCAGGGGGTTGGAGACCCAGTACTTC CATSDLIIPESRGLETQYF
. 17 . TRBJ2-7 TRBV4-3 TGCGCCAGCAGCCAAGATCATCCCAGGACGCGGGCATACGAGCAGTACTTC CASSQDHPRTRAYEQYF
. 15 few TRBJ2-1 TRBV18 TGTGTCAGCTCACCGAGTCAGAATGGCGGCAATGAGCAGTTCTTC CVSSPSQNGGNEQFF
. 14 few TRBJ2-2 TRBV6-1 TGTGCCAGCAGTGAACCCGGGTCGTCCGGGGAGCTGTTTTTT CASSEPGSSGELFF
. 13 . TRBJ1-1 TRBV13 TGTGCCAGCAGCTTAGGAGGGATTACTGAAGCTTTCTTT CASSLGGITEAFF
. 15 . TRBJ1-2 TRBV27 TGTGCCAGCAGTTTACGGGGTAGAGCTAACTATGGCTACACCTTC CASSLRGRANYGYTF